Listed here are 8 T cell receptor beta chains from one sample, sequenced in a study of vaccination and CD4 T cells after COVID-19. TCRdb recomputed calls from the PCR reads with MiXCR, one row per CDR3 protein. This table holds 25,000 to 35,000 distinct CDR3 sequences, about 47% found once. Time point noted: late sampling 161 to 241 days after vaccination in three convalescent patients. The sequences come from CD4+ T cells from blood, collected about 7 months after SARS-CoV-2 vaccination. The receptors here all came from a human donor who had recovered from COVID-19.

The V and J genes are TRBV15 and TRBJ2-1; D perhaps matches TRBD2 (6 bases). The CDR3 covers 16 residues. V was trimmed by 4 bases and J by 8 bases, leaving 21 bases between them. Germline V gives CDR1 LNHNV, CDR2 YYDKDF (reference sequence). CDR3 nucleotide sequence: TGTGCCACCAGCACGGGCCGGGACTCGCTTTTTGATGAGCAGTTCTTC. Its protein product is CATSTGRDSLFDEQFF. Based on the CDR3 plus reference TRBV15 and TRBJ2-1, the full variable domain is DAMVIQNPRYQVTQFGKPVTLSCSQTLNHNVMYWYQQKSSQAPKLLFHYYDKDFNNEADTPDNFQSRRPNTSFCFLDIRSPGLGDTAMYLCATSTGRDSLFDEQFFGPGTRLTVL.

This chain connects TRBV5-1 to TRBJ1-1; D remains unclear. Germline CDR1 SGHRS, CDR2 YFSETQ. This CDR3 is 13 amino acids long. V lost 2 bases, J lost 1 base, and 6 bases lay in between. The CDR3 coding sequence is TGCGCCAGCAGCTTTCGGGGGAACACTGAAGCTTTCTTT. Translation gives CASSFRGNTEAFF.

V usage is TRBV7-3 and J usage is TRBJ2-5; 8 bases fit TRBD2. V lost 5 bases, J lost 3 bases, and 11 bases stayed unmatched. Germline loops: CDR1 SGHTA, CDR2 FQGTGA. The CDR3 is 16 amino acids. As DNA, the CDR3 is TGTGCCAGCAGCCCCCAAAGCGGGAGTACAAAAGAGACCCAGTACTTC. Its protein is CASSPQSGSTKETQYF. Filled out from reference TRBV7-3 and TRBJ2-5, the complete variable domain reads GAGVSQTPSNKVTEKGKYVELRCDPISGHTALYWYRQSLGQGPEFLIYFQGTGAADDSGLPNDRFFAVRPEGSVSTLKIQRTERGDSAVYLCASSPQSGSTKETQYFGPGTRLLVL.

A few counts support this clonotype. The chain carries TRBV6-1 and TRBJ1-2, with no clear D. Germline lookup yields CDR1 MNHNS and CDR2 SASEGT. Trimming shortened V by 11 bases and J by 7 bases, and 23 bases separated the two germline ends. CDR3 length: 14 residues. Here the CDR3 reads CAAALGIKHAGYTF. For the CDR3, the DNA is TGTGCCGCGGCCCTTGGGATCAAGCACGCTGGCTACACCTTC.

In its sample, this clonotype is medium-sized (0.01 to 0.1%). The chain uses TRBV6-1 and TRBJ2-5, with 12 bases matching TRBD2. V dropped 5 bases and J dropped 5; count of bases not matched to a gene: 9. Germline CDR1 is MNHNS and CDR2 is SASEGT. The CDR3 extends over 16 amino acids. In nucleotides, the CDR3 is TGTGCCAGCAGTCTGCTAGCGGGAGGGAGTCTCGAGACCCAGTACTTC. Translating gives CASSLLAGGSLETQYF.

This clonotype came up a few times. The rearrangement uses TRBV7-6 and TRBJ2-1; TRBD1 matches at 9 bases. V lost 5 bases and J lost 10; bases outside the gene matches: 6. Germline CDR1 is SGHVS and CDR2 is FNYEAQ. The CDR3 runs 13 residues. CDR3 sequence: CASSPGQGGEQFF. CDR3 nucleotide sequence: TGTGCCAGCAGCCCGGGACAGGGCGGCGAGCAGTTCTTC. Supplemented by reference TRBV7-6 and TRBJ2-1, the full variable domain reads GAGVSQSPRYKVTKRGQDVALRCDPISGHVSLYWYRQALGQGPEFLTYFNYEAQQDKSGLPNDRFSAERPEGSISTLTIQRTEQRDSAMYRCASSPGQGGEQFFGPGTRLTVL.

Only a few counts were recorded for this clonotype. This chain joins TRBV6-1 and TRBJ2-7, with 7 bases identical to TRBD1. The CDR3 sequence is 13 residues long. Trimming cost V 6 bases and J 3 bases; bases outside gene matches: 5. Germline CDR1 MNHNS, CDR2 SASEGT. This chain's CDR3 is CASRTGEGYEQYF. DNA for the CDR3: TGTGCCAGCAGAACAGGGGAAGGCTACGAGCAGTACTTC.

There are a few counts of this clonotype. The chain combines TRBV15 with TRBJ1-1; TRBD1 agrees at 8 bases. CDR1 and CDR2 from the germline V gene are LNHNV and YYDKDF (reference sequence). This CDR3 region has 15 residues. The junction had 8 bases not matched to a gene; V was cut back by 4 bases and J by 4 bases. Written as DNA, the CDR3 is TGTGCCACCAGCAAATTCACCGGGACAGGCACTGAAGCTTTCTTT. Translated: CATSKFTGTGTEAFF.